The next 8 T cell receptor beta chains were all read from a single sample in a study of siplizumab effects on memory and regulatory T cells. This table comes from immunoSEQ multiplex PCR, and its TCRdb copy is limited to in-frame clones, with some not included. The sample consists of about 120,000 clones, around 94% of them appearing once. The sequenced sample consisted of non-Treg CD4+ T cells sorted from blood. Receptor source: a human donor in good health.

This rearrangement joins TRBV9 to TRBJ1-2; perhaps TRBD1 as D (6 bases). The ends were cut back, 7 bases at V and 5 bases at J, with 12 bases in the middle. Germline V gene sequence: CDR1 SGDLS, CDR2 YYNGEE. This CDR3 comprises 12 residues. The CDR3 DNA is TGTGCCAGCGCGGGGGGGCCTTATGGCTACACCTTC. Translating gives CASAGGPYGYTF.

The chain employs TRBV9 and TRBJ2-3, with 9 bases fitting TRBD1. V lost 0 bases to trimming and J lost 3 bases; unmatched junction nucleotides: 2. The CDR3 contains 15 residues. Germline V gives CDR1 SGDLS, CDR2 YYNGEE. The CDR3 region is CASSVAGQGTDTQYF. CDR3 DNA: TGTGCCAGCAGCGTAGCGGGACAGGGTACAGATACGCAGTATTTT.

The rearrangement joins TRBV7-9 to TRBJ2-1; 11 bases align to TRBD2. The V and J ends lost 3 bases and 4 bases, in that order; junction bases with no gene match: 11. Germline assignment: CDR1 SEHNR and CDR2 FQNEAQ (reference sequence). CDR3 length: 18 amino acids. The CDR3 loop reads CASSLRLSTSGVYNEQFF. In nucleotides, the CDR3 is TGTGCCAGCAGCTTGCGGCTCTCGACTAGCGGGGTTTACAATGAGCAGTTCTTC.

V gene TRBV5-1 combines with J gene TRBJ1-3; TRBD1 aligns across 8 bases. Germline-derived CDR1 and CDR2 are SGHRS and YFSETQ. The CDR3 totals 14 residues. Germline trimming cut 3 bases from V and 4 bases from J; bases unmatched to any gene: 3. CDR3 coding DNA: TGCGCCAGCAGCTCCTGGACAGGGGGAAACACCATATATTTT. It yields the protein CASSSWTGGNTIYF.

V and J are TRBV19 and TRBJ1-4, with D possibly being TRBD1 (6 bases). The ends were cut back, 6 bases at V and 7 bases at J, with 15 bases in the middle. Germline lookup yields CDR1 LNHDA and CDR2 SQIVND (reference sequence). The CDR3 length is 14 residues. The CDR3 region has the DNA TGTGCCAGTAGAGAAGAAGGGGGGGGTGAAAAACTGTTTTTT. Translated: CASREEGGGEKLFF.

The J gene is TRBJ2-7, the V gene TRBV5-1, with 7 nucleotides matching TRBD2. The CDR3 is 16 residues long. The V gene end was trimmed by 4 bases and the J gene end by 1 base; junction bases not matched to a gene: 11. Germline assignment: CDR1 SGHRS and CDR2 YFSETQ. The CDR3 is CASSPVGAGPSYEQYF. Written as DNA, the CDR3 is TGCGCCAGCAGCCCGGTTGGAGCGGGACCATCCTACGAGCAGTACTTC.

The chain recombines TRBV30 with TRBJ2-1, with 10 nucleotides matching TRBD2. The ends lost 4 bases at V and 2 bases at J; junction bases unmatched: 2. The germline CDR1 and CDR2 sequences are GTSNPN and SVGIG (reference sequence). The CDR3 runs to 14 residues. This CDR3 reads CAWTSGRTYNEQFF. The CDR3 coding sequence is TGTGCCTGGACTAGCGGGAGAACCTACAATGAGCAGTTCTTC.

J is TRBJ2-6 and V is TRBV6-5; D gene unclear. Trimming removed 6 bases at V and 0 bases at J, with 6 bases between. Germline V gene data show CDR1 as MNHEY and CDR2 as SVGAGI. The CDR3 is 14 amino acids. CDR3 coding DNA: TGTGCCAGCAGGGCTAACTCTGGGGCCAACGTCCTGACTTTC. Translation gives CASRANSGANVLTF.